This TCR beta chain was sequenced for a study of T cells in Graves' hyperthyroidism and ophthalmopathy. Study background: Sampling of peripheral blood happened at initial diagnosis, prior to any treatment. Points from the study as a whole: The model predicted ophthalmopathy a median approximately 6 months before onset. Most clonotypes that expanded in the thyroid above 0.001 also showed up in blood.

The source material, RNA transcripts, was used to amplify TCR beta CDR3 regions. In the first-round RT-PCR of the TCR CDR3, the HTBI primer set was used. One entry per CDR3 protein, called by TCRdb with MiXCR from the multiplex PCR reads. In the table there are 400,000 to 600,000 distinct CDR3 sequences, 15% to 20% of which are singletons. Diagnosis relied on clinical symptoms, serum thyroxine and TRAb, thyroid ultrasound and orbital computed tomography. Germline values: CDR1 LNHNV, CDR2 YYDKDF (reference sequence). The CDR3 spans 17 residues. Trimming took 0 bases from V and 5 from J; bases not matched to a gene: 7. This clonotype was seen ten or more times. Its cognate antigen is unknown.

The rearrangement uses TRBV15 and TRBJ2-1, with TRBD2 matching over 10 bases. This clonotype originated in a woman in her twenties or thirties with Graves' ophthalmopathy. The sequenced sample consisted of blood. The CDR3 sequence: CATSRDLAGATNNEQFF. Here the CDR3 DNA reads TGTGCCACCAGCAGAGATCTAGCGGGAGCCACAAACAATGAGCAGTTCTTC. The variable domain in full, with the rest retrieved from reference TRBV15 and TRBJ2-1, is DAMVIQNPRYQVTQFGKPVTLSCSQTLNHNVMYWYQQKSSQAPKLLFHYYDKDFNNEADTPDNFQSRRPNTSFCFLDIRSPGLGDTAMYLCATSRDLAGATNNEQFFGPGTRLTVL.